Described below is a single T cell receptor (beta chain) sequence and its context. No antigen is known for it. These data come from a study of cytomegalovirus exposure and HLA in healthy donors. Study conclusions and caveats: Despite most TCR sequences being rare, some public TCRs occurred in many donors. In vitro work confirmed that a few CMV-associated chains recognize CMV antigens.

Produced via immunoSEQ multiplex PCR; TCRdb's table is partial and in-frame only. Of 140,000 to 150,000 clones detected, 85% to 95% appear once; the ten largest clones hold 1.5% to 2%. The CDR3 totals 14 residues. The V gene's germline CDR1 is SEHNR and CDR2 FQNEAQ (reference sequence). Germline trimming cut 1 base from V and 5 bases from J; bases unmatched to any gene: 4. Donors were drawn from the approximately 120-subject validation cohort, separate from the roughly 610-subject first cohort. The chain recombines TRBV7-9 with TRBJ1-1; 7 nucleotides line up with TRBD1. This TCR was recovered from a man younger than 35 in good health and CMV-seropositive. Input material: PBMCs. The CDR3 reads CASSLEPGGTEAFF. CDR3 sequence (DNA): TGTGCCAGCAGCTTAGAACCAGGGGGGACTGAAGCTTTCTTT.